Listed here are 13 T cell receptor beta chains from one sample, sequenced in a study of OX40 agonist ivuxolimab in advanced cancers. The protocol was immunoSEQ multiplex PCR, while the TCRdb copy is restricted to in-frame clones and leaves out a portion. Counted here are approximately 60,000 clones, about 88% occurring once; the ten biggest clones make up approximately 7%. This specimen consisted of CD4+ or CD8+ T cells sorted from blood, obtained in a trial of the OX40 agonist ivuxolimab. The receptor source for this set is an adult with an advanced solid tumor such as melanoma, head and neck, liver or kidney cancer.

The chain combines TRBV6-5 with TRBJ1-2; D is unclear. Trimming took off 6 bases at V and 5 bases at J, with 13 bases between the two ends. Germline V gene sequence: CDR1 MNHEY, CDR2 SVGAGI. The CDR3 runs 13 residues. The CDR3 reads CASSTSGPYGYTF. DNA for the CDR3: TGTGCCAGCAGCACCTCCGGGCCATATGGCTACACCTTC.

The CDR3 DNA follows: TGTGCCAGCAGCCACGCCGGGACAGGGAACACCGGGGAGCTGTTTTTT. Translation: CASSHAGTGNTGELFF. This chain uses TRBV4-2 with TRBJ2-2; 8 nucleotides agree with TRBD1. Germline loops: CDR1 LGHNA, CDR2 YNFKEQ. Losses at the gene ends were 3 bases for V and 1 base for J; bases not matched to a gene: 4. CDR3 length equals 16 residues.

The rearrangement uses TRBV10-3 and TRBJ1-4; D is ambiguous. This CDR3 has 13 amino acids. Germline V gene lookup returns CDR1 ENHRY and CDR2 SYGVKD. Trimming pared 10 bases from V and 8 bases from J, leaving 17 bases between. CDR3 loop: CASRPPAQEKLFF. The CDR3 region has the DNA TGTGCCAGCAGACCCCCTGCGCAGGAAAAACTGTTTTTT.

The chain links TRBV27 to TRBJ1-1; the match to TRBD1 covers 9 bases. Unmatched junction bases numbered 7, after V lost 5 bases and J lost 0 bases. Germline V lookup: CDR1 MNHEY, CDR2 SMNVEV (reference sequence). The CDR3 length is 16 residues. DNA for the CDR3: TGTGCCAGCAGTGGGACAGGGATAAGCCTGAACACTGAAGCTTTCTTT. Translated, it gives CASSGTGISLNTEAFF.

The chain carries TRBV19 and TRBJ2-1; unclear D gene. Between the trimmed V and J ends, which lost 0 bases and 6 bases, there was a span of 9 bases. This CDR3 is 14 amino acids long. The germline CDR1 and CDR2 sequences are LNHDA and SQIVND (reference sequence). The CDR3 nucleotides read TGTGCCAGTAGTATAGATCCGGCAGCCAATGAGCAGTTCTTC. It is translated as CASSIDPAANEQFF.

This clone was detected only once. The CDR3 DNA follows: TGCAGCGTTGACAGCTCCTACAATGAGCAGTTCTTC. Its protein product is CSVDSSYNEQFF. V and J are TRBV29-1 and TRBJ2-1; no reliable D call. Trimming pared 3 bases from V and 0 bases from J, leaving 3 bases between. CDR3 length: 12 amino acids. Germline CDR1 SQVTM, CDR2 ANQGSEA.

The rearrangement links TRBV6-1 to TRBJ1-2; the match to TRBD1 covers 8 bases. Germline assignment: CDR1 MNHNS and CDR2 SASEGT. Trimming took 6 bases from V and 0 from J; bases not matched to a gene: 6. This CDR3 region has 15 residues. The CDR3: CASRPGGGANYGYTF. The DNA of the CDR3 is TGTGCCAGCAGGCCAGGGGGCGGGGCTAACTATGGCTACACCTTC.

The CDR3 spells CASSVELARSGELFF. DNA of the CDR3: TGTGCCAGCAGCGTTGAGCTCGCTCGGAGCGGGGAGCTGTTTTTT. The chain recombines TRBV9 with TRBJ2-2, with D uncertain. The CDR3 extends over 15 amino acids. Germline V gives CDR1 SGDLS, CDR2 YYNGEE. Trimming left V 2 bases short and J 7 bases short, with 15 bases between. Full variable domain (outside the CDR3, taken from reference TRBV9 and TRBJ2-2): DSGVTQTPKHLITATGQRVTLRCSPRSGDLSVYWYQQSLDQGLQFLIQYYNGEERAKGNILERFSAQQFPDLHSELNLSSLELGDSALYFCASSVELARSGELFFGEGSRLTVL.

The chain recombines TRBV12-5 with TRBJ2-1; no reliable D call. The CDR3 loop spans 19 amino acids. V dropped 0 bases and J dropped 4 bases, with 22 bases sitting between them. From germline, CDR1 is LGHNT and CDR2 FRNRAP. The CDR3 region has the DNA TGTGCTAGTGGTTTGGTAATTGGGTCCCGGCAAGATCGGTACAATGAGCAGTTCTTC. Its translation: CASGLVIGSRQDRYNEQFF.

V usage is TRBV19 and J usage is TRBJ1-2; 7 nucleotides align to TRBD1. Unmatched junction bases numbered 8, after V lost 6 bases and J lost 4 bases. Germline V gene data show CDR1 as LNHDA and CDR2 as SQIVND (reference sequence). This CDR3 contains 14 residues. For the CDR3, the DNA is TGTGCCAGTAGGGAGGGGGCGTCGGGCTATGGCTACACCTTC. It encodes CASREGASGYGYTF.

The chain uses TRBV4-2 and TRBJ2-7, with D tentatively TRBD1 (6 bases). CDR3 size: 14 residues. Trimming left V 1 base short and J 6 bases short, with 13 bases between. CDR1 is LGHNA, CDR2 YNFKEQ, per germline. For the CDR3, the DNA is TGTGCCAGCAGCCAAGTCGCAGGGGATCGCGAGCAGTACTTC. Protein product: CASSQVAGDREQYF.

The genes are TRBV5-1 and TRBJ2-3, with TRBD2 matching 9 bases. Germline assignment: CDR1 SGHRS and CDR2 YFSETQ. There are 15 residues in the CDR3. V was clipped by 3 bases and J by 0 bases; unmatched bases: 2. The chain's CDR3 is CASSSLAGSTDTQYF. Written as DNA, the CDR3 is TGCGCCAGCAGCTCCCTAGCGGGAAGCACAGATACGCAGTATTTT. Full variable domain (missing parts from reference TRBV5-1 and TRBJ2-3): KAGVTQTPRYLIKTRGQQVTLSCSPISGHRSVSWYQQTPGQGLQFLFEYFSETQRNKGNFPGRFSGRQFSNSRSEMNVSTLELGDSALYLCASSSLAGSTDTQYFGPGTRLTVL.

The gene calls are TRBV4-2 and TRBJ2-6; D might be TRBD1 (6 bases). Germline loops: CDR1 LGHNA, CDR2 YNFKEQ. The V gene lost 2 bases and the J gene lost 4 bases, with 12 bases spanning the gap. The CDR3 contains 16 residues. The CDR3 nucleotides read TGTGCCAGCAGCCAATCAACAGGGACCGGGGCCAACGTCCTGACTTTC. As protein: CASSQSTGTGANVLTF.